Below, one T cell receptor beta chain is given with its context. The antigen remains undetermined. The data stem from a study of T cell responses to AZD1222 COVID-19 vaccine. Overall study results and limits: Dominant at 160-218 and 743-854, vaccine-associated CD4 TCRs also spanned spike.

The CDR3 spans 14 residues. Trimming at V came to 6 bases and at J to 3 bases, leaving 4 bases not matched to a gene. Germline V gene data show CDR1 as SNHLY and CDR2 as FYNNEI. Clones were read by immunoSEQ multiplex PCR, and TCRdb kept only the in-frame ones, dropping some. The repertoire holds 140,000 to 150,000 clones, about 90% seen once, with under 3.5% in the top ten. This chain joins TRBV2 and TRBJ2-3; TRBD1 agrees at 9 bases. The TCR was taken from an adult who received the AZD1222 COVID-19 vaccine. This material consisted of peripheral blood, taken 28 days after the second AZD1222 dose. CDR3 sequence (DNA): TGTGCCAGCAGGCCCGGGACAGGGACAGATACGCAGTATTTT. Protein sequence: CASRPGTGTDTQYF.